This T cell receptor (beta chain) was recovered during a study of blood T cell repertoires in COVID-19. Study information: From T cells, B-cell-depleted T cells, or PBMCs came the material, which was cDNA or gDNA.

This CDR3 is built from 16 residues. Germline CDR1 WSHSY, CDR2 SAAADI. J lost 3 bases, V lost 3 bases, and 8 bases had no gene match. TCRdb's copy holds only in-frame clones and misses some; the assay was immunoSEQ multiplex PCR. Found here are about 190,000 clones, 88% of them singletons; the top ten hold approximately 4%. This rearrangement joins TRBV10-2 to TRBJ2-5, with 9 bases matching TRBD2. Sequenced material: peripheral blood. The clonotype comes from a human donor in a cohort sampled during active COVID-19. The CDR3, as DNA: TGCGCCAGCAGTGATTGGACTAGCGCGCGCAAAGAGACCCAGTACTTC. This codes for CASSDWTSARKETQYF.